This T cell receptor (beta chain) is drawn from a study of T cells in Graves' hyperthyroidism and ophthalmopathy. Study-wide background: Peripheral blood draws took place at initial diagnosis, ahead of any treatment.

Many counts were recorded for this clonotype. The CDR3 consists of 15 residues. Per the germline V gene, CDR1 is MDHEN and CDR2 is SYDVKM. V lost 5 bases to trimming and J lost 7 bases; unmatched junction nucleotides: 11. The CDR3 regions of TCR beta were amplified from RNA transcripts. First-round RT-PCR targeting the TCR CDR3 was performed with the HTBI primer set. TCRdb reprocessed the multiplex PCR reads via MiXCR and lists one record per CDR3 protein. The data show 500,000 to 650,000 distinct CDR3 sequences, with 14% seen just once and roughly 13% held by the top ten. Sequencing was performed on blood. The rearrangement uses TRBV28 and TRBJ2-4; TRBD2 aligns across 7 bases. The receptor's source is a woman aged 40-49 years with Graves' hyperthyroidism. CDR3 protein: CASSPKTSLRNIQYF. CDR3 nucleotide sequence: TGTGCCAGCAGTCCCAAGACTAGCCTCCGGAACATTCAGTACTTC.